This entry features one T cell receptor beta chain sequence. Its antigen remains unidentified. The genes and germline here are from mouse. The CDR3 end lies 1 residue beyond the end of the read and is filled in from the germline J gene. Assay used: immunoSEQ multiplex PCR; TCRdb lists only in-frame clones, some missing. The sample consists of tens of thousands of clones, approximately 70% of them appearing once. This record belongs to a study of tissue T cells after allogeneic stem cell transplantation. The CDR3 extends over 14 amino acids. V was clipped by 4 bases and J by 4 bases; unmatched bases: 5. CDR1 and CDR2 (germline): LGHNA, YNLKQL (reference sequence). Study findings and constraints: Across patients, clones rarely overlapped, yet motif clusters were shared tissue-specifically. Tissue-detected TCR repertoire was only partly captured by blood and spleen T cells. Within patients, tissue anatomy strongly shaped TCR repertoire composition.

The V call is TRBV5, the J call TRBJ2-5; 7 bases agree with TRBD1. Material for sequencing was blood. The TCR comes from a female BALB/c mouse in good health. The MHC haplotype of this mouse line is H2-d. The CDR3 spells CASSPRQGEDTQYF. The covered CDR3 bases are TGTGCCAGCAGCCCCCGACAGGGAGAAGACACCCAGTAC.